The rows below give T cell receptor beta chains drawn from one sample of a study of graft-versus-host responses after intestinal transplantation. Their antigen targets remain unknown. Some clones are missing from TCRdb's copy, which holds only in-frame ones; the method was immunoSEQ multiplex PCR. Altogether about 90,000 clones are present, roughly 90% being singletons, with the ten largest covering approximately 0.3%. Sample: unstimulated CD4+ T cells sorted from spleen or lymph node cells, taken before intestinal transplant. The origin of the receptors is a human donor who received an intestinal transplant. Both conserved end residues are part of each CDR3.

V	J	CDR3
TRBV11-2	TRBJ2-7	CASSPTGQGAYEQYF
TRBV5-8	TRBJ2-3	CASSLELAGVGDTQYF
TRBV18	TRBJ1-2	CASSPFEGGRGYTF
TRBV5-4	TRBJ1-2	CASSLVDIGYGYTF
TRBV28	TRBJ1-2	CASSLTGGGDQGCTF
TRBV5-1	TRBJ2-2	CASRPGDGGRPGELFF
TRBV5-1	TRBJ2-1	CASSPRVGVNNEQFF
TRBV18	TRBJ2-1	CASSPRQNEQFF
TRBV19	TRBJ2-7	CASNSPRGRVYEQYF
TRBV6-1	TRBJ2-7	CASSEAYTYGYEQYF
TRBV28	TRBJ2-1	CASSSTSPRQGARDEQFF
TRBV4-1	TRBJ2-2	CASSPGLAGSTGELFF
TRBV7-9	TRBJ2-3	CASSPGLAAGTDTQYF
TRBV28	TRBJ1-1	CASSPPQRNTEAFF
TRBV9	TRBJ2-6	CASSVPGTRDSGANVLTF
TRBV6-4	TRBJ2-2	CASKDRTGELFF
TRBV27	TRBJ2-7	CASSSRTSRNSEQYF
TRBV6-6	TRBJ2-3	CASSYRAPDTQYF
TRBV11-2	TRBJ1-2	CASSRPGQGYGYTF
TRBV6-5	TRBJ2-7	CASSYSYLADTYEQYF
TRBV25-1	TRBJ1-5	CASSEVLRQPQHF
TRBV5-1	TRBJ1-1	CASSFQGGNTEAFF
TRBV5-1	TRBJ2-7	CASRAGTESYEQYF
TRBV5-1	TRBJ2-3	CASSFGAASTDTQYF
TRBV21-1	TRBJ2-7	CASSKVGSGILGTSEPYEQYF
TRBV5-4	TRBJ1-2	CASSLGTGLGYTF
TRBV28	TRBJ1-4	CASTRTGVGNEKLFF
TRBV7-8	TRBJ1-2	CASSPDRVDYGYTF
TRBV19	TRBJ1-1	CASRQGVVTEAFF
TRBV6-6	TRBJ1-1	CASSYSIQGRVQAFF
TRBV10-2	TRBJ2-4	CASTGQGLAKNIQYF
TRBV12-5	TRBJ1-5	CASGLNNQPQHF
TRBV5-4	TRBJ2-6	CASSLEFRGKSGANVLTF
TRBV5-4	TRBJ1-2	CASSLRGGPEYGYTF
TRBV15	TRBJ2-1	CATSRDFLGSDEQFF
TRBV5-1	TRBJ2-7	CASSLAHTSYEQYF
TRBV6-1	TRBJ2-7	CATGTRLSYEQYF
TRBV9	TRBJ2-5	CASSVGSTGLTYQETQYF
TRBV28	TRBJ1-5	CASSSGGARQPQHF
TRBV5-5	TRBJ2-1	CASLYLAGVGNEQFF
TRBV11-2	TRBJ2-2	CASSLQRGLAGEGTGELFF
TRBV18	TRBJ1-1	CASSESRDTEAFF
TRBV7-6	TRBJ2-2	CASSFTYGELFF
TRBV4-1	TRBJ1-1	CASSQDHRGTLFTEAFF
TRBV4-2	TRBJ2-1	CASGASGSGSNEQFF
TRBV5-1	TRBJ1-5	CASSLGGTNQPQHF
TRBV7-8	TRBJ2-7	CASSLYRRYEQYF
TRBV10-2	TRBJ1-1	CASSAEYTSRSTEAFF
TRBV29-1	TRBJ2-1	CSVEDKGTSGGNEQFF
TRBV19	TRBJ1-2	CATLTGGANYGYTF
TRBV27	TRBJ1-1	CASSLSAGMNTEAFF
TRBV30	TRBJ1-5	CAWSKGDQPQHF
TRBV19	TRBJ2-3	CASREDRATDTQYF
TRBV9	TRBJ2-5	CASTSGGRYGETQYF
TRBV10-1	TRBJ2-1	CASSESPGGRVYNEQFF
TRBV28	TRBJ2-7	CASFAQGFKYEQYF
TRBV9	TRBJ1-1	CASSVLAGNTEAFF